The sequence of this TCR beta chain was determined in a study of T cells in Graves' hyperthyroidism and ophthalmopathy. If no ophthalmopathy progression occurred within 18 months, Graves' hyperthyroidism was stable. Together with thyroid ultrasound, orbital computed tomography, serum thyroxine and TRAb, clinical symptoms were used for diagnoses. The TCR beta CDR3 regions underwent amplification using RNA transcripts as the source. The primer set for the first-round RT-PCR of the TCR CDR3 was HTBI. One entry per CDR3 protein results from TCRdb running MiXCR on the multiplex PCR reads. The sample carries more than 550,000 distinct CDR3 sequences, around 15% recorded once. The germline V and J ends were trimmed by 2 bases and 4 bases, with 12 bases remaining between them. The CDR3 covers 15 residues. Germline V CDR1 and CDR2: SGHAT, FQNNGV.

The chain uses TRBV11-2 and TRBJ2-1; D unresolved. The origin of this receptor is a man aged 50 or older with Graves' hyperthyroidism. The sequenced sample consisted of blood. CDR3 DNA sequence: TGTGCCAGCAGCTTATTGGATTACGAATACAATGAGCAGTTCTTC. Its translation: CASSLLDYEYNEQFF.